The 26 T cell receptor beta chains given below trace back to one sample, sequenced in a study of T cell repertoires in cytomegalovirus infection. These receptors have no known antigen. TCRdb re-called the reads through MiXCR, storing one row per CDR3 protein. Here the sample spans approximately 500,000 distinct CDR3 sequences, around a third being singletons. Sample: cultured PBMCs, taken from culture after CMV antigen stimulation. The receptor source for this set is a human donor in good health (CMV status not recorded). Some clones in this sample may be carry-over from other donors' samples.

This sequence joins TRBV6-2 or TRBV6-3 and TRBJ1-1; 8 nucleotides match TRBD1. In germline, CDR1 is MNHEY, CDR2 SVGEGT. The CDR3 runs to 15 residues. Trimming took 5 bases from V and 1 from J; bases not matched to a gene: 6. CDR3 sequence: CASSTTGARNTEAFF. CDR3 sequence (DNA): TGTGCCAGCAGTACGACAGGGGCTAGGAACACTGAAGCTTTCTTT.

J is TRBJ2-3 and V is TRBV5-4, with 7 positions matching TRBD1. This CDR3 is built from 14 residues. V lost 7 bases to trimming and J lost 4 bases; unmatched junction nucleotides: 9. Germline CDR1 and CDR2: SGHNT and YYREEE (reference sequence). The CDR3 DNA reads TGTGCCAGCGGGACAGACAGGAGTTCAGATACGCAGTATTTT. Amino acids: CASGTDRSSDTQYF.

CDR3 protein: CASSRAAEGWNEQFF. The DNA of the CDR3 is TGTGCCAGCAGCAGGGCGGCAGAAGGGTGGAATGAGCAGTTCTTC. This sequence joins TRBV5-6 and TRBJ2-1; D remains ambiguous. Germline CDR1 SGHDT, CDR2 YYEEEE. V dropped 4 bases and J dropped 7 bases, with 18 bases sitting between them. The CDR3 loop spans 15 amino acids.

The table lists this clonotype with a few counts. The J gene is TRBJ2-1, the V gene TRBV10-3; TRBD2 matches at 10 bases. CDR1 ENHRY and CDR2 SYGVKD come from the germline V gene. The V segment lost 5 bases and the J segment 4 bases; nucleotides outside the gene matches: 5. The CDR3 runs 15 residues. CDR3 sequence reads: CAISRTSGGYNEQFF. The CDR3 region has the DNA TGTGCCATCAGTCGGACTAGCGGAGGGTACAATGAGCAGTTCTTC.

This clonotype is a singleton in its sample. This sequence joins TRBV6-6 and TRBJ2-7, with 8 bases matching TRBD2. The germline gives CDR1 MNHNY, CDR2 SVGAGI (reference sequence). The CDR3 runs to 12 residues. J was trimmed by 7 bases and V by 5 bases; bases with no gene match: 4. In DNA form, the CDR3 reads TGTGCCAGCAGTCACGGGAGGGGGGAGCAGTACTTC. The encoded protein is CASSHGRGEQYF.

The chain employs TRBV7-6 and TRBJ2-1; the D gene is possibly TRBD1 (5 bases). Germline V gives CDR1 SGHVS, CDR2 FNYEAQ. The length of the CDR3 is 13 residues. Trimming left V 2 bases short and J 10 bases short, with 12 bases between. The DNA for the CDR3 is TGTGCCAGCAGCTTAATTCTCGACAGCGAGCAGTTCTTC. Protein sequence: CASSLILDSEQFF.

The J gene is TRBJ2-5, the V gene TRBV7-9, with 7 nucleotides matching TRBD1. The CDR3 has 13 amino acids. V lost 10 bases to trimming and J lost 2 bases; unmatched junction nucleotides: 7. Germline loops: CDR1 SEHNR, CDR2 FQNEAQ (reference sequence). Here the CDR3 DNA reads TGTGCCAATGAAGGGACAGATCAAGAGACCCAGTACTTC. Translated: CANEGTDQETQYF.

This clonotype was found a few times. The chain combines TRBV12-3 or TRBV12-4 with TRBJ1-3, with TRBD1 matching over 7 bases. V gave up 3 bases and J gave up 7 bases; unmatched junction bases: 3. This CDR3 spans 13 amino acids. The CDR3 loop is CASSLNRGNTIYF. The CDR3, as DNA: TGTGCCAGCAGTTTGAACAGGGGTAACACCATATATTTT.

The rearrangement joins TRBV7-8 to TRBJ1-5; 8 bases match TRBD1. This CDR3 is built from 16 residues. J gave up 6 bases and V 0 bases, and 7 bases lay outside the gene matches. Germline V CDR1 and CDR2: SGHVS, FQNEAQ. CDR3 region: CASSLAGQGAVQPQHF. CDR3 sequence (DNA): TGTGCCAGCAGCTTAGCAGGGCAGGGGGCGGTTCAGCCCCAGCATTTT.

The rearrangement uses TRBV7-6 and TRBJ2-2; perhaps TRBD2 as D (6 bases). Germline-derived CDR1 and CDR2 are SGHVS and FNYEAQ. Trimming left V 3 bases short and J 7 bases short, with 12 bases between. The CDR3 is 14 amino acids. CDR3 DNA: TGTGCCAGCAGCTTCTCGGGAGAATTCGGGGAGCTGTTTTTT. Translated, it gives CASSFSGEFGELFF.

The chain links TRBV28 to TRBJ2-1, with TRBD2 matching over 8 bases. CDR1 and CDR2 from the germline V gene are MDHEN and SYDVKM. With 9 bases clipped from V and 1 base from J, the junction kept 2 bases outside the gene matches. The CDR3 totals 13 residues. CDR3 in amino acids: CASSGKSYNEQFF. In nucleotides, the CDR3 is TGTGCCAGTAGCGGGAAGTCCTACAATGAGCAGTTCTTC.

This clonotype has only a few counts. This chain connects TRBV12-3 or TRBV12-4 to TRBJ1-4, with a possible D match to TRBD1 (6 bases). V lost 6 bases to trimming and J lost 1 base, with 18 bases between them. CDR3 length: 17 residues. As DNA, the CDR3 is TGTGCCAGCAGAGAAACAAACAGGGTGGGAACTAATGAAAAACTGTTTTTT. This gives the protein CASRETNRVGTNEKLFF.

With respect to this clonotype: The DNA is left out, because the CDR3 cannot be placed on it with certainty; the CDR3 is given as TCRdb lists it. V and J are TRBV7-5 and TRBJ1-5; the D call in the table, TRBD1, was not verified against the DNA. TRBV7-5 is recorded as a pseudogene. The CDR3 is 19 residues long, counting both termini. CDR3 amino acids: CISVPPPLQGQGANQPQHF.

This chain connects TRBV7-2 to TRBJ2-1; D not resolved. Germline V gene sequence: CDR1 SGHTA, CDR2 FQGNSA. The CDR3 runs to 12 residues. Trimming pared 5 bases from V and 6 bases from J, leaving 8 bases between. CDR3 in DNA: TGTGCCAGCAGCCGCGGAGCCAATGAGCAGTTCTTC. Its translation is CASSRGANEQFF.

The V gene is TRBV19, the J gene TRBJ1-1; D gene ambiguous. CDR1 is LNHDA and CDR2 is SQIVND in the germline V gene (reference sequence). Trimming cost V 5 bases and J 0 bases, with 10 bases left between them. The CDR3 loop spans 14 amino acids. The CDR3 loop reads CASSSIKLNTEAFF. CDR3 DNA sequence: TGTGCCAGTAGTTCGATAAAACTGAACACTGAAGCTTTCTTT.

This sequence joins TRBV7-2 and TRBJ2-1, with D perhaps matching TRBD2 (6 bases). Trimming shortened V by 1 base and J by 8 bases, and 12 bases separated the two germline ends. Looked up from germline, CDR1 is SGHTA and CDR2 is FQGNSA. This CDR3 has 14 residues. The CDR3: CASSLVGGLDEQFF. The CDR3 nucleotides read TGTGCCAGCAGCTTAGTCGGAGGGTTGGATGAGCAGTTCTTC.

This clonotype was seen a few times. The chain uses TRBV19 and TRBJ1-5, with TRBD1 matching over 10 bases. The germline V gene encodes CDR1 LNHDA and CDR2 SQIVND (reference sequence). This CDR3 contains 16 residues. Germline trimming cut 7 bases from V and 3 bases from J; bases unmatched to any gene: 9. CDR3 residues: CASTPEGQGINQPQHF. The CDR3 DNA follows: TGTGCCAGTACCCCGGAGGGACAGGGGATCAATCAGCCCCAGCATTTT.

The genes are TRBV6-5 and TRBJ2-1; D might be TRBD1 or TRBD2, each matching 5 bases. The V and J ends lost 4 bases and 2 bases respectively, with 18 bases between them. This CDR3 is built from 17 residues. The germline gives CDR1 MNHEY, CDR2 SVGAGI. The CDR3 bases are TGTGCCAGCAGTTCACAGGTACCGAGGGCCGCCTACAATGAGCAGTTCTTC. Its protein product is CASSSQVPRAAYNEQFF.

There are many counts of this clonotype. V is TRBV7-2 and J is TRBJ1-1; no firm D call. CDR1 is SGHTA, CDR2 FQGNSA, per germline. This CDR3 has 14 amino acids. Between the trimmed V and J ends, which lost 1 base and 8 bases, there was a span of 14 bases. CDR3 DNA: TGTGCCAGCAGCTTAGGTTTCAGAACAGCCGAAGCTTTCTTT. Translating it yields CASSLGFRTAEAFF.

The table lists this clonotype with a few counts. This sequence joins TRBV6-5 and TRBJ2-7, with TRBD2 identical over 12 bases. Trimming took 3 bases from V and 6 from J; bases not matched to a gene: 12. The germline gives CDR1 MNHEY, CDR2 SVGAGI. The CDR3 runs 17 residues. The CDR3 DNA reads TGTGCCAGCAGTTATTCTTCCTTGACTAGCGGGAGATCCGAGCAGTACTTC. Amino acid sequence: CASSYSSLTSGRSEQYF.

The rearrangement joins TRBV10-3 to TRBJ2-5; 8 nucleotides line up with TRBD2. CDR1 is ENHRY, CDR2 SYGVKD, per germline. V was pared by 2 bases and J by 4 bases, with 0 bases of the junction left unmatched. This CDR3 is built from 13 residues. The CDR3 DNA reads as TGTGCCATCAGTGAGGCGGGAGGAGAGACCCAGTACTTC. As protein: CAISEAGGETQYF.

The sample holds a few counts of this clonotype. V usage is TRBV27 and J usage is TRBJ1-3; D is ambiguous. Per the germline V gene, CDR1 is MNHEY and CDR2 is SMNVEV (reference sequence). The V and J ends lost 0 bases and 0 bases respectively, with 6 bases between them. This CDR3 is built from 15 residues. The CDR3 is CASSLSWASGNTIYF. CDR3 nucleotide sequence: TGTGCCAGCAGTTTATCGTGGGCCTCTGGAAACACCATATATTTT.

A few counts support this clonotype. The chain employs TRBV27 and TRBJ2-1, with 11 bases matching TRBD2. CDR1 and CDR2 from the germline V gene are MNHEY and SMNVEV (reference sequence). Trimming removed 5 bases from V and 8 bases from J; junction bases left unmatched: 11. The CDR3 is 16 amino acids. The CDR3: CASSHSTSGRIDEQFF. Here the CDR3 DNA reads TGTGCCAGCAGTCACTCTACTAGCGGGAGAATTGATGAGCAGTTCTTC.

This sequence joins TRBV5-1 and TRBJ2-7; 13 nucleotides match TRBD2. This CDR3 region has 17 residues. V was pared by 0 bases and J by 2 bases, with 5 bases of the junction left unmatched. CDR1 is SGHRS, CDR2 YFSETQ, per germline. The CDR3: CASSLAGTSGATYEQYF. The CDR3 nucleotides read TGCGCCAGCAGCTTGGCTGGGACTAGCGGGGCCACCTACGAGCAGTACTTC.

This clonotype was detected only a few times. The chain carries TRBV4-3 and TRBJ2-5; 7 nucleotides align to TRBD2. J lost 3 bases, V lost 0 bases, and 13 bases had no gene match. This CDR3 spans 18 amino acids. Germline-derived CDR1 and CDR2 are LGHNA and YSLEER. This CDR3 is CASSQDPSPGGFEETQYF. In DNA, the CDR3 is TGCGCCAGCAGCCAAGATCCTTCCCCGGGAGGATTTGAAGAGACCCAGTACTTC.

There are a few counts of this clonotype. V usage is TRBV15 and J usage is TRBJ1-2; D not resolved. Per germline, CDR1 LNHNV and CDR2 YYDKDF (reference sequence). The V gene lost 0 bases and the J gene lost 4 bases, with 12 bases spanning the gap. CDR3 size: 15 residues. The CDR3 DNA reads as TGTGCCACCAGCAGAGATCTCAAGGCCGCCTATGGCTACACCTTC. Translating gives CATSRDLKAAYGYTF.